This TCR beta chain was captured by sequencing in a study of early stage breast cancer tumors. The protocol was immunoSEQ multiplex PCR, while the TCRdb copy is restricted to in-frame clones and leaves out a portion. This table holds some 41,000 clones, about two thirds found once. Germline V gives CDR1 SGHTA, CDR2 FQGNSA. V dropped 5 bases and J dropped 1 base, with 14 bases sitting between them. The CDR3 has 16 residues. The clonotype comes from a person aged 45 to 59 with breast cancer. V and J are TRBV7-2 and TRBJ2-2; possibly TRBD2 for D (5 bases). Sequences were obtained from blood. Here the CDR3 reads CASSATTSLNTGELFF. The DNA of the CDR3 is TGTGCCAGCAGCGCGACAACTAGTCTGAACACCGGGGAGCTGTTTTTT.